The sequence of this TCR beta chain was determined in a study of blood T cell repertoires in COVID-19 (TCRdb year 2020). Regarding the study in general: Samples from collaborators originated in the United States, Italy and Spain and spanned both the acute and convalescent phases of COVID-19. The repertoires were made available in a free public database intended to serve as a resource for research on the immune response to SARS-CoV-2. The samples were drawn from the first 160 participants of the ongoing ImmuneRACE study and from 1,254 subjects provided by 6 global collaborators. Where HLA class I and class II types were available, the types were taken from metadata supplied by the sample provider, not from assay-based typing. Subjects who had been exposed to COVID-19, were actively infected with it, or had recovered from it provided the deeply sampled blood TCRbeta repertoires that made up the dataset. Nearly every sample came with metadata listing a de-identified subject ID, COVID-19 status, age in years and sex. The material from the prospective study consisted of cDNA or gDNA derived from T cells, B-cell-depleted T cells, or PBMCs. General conclusions and limits of the study: The quantity of clinical and demographic metadata differed by source and by participant and was supplied without curation.

The CDR3 holds 15 amino acids from the cysteine to the phenylalanine. Only CDR3 DNA remains: 45 bases, in frame from the first base. V is shortened by 2 bases, J by 2 bases, and the region joining them spans 13 bases. According to the germline V gene (reference sequence), CDR1 reads SEHNR and CDR2 reads FQNEAQ. A word on this clone: The clone's antigen remains unknown. No base quality values were provided; no much bigger clone lies one nucleotide off.

Collaborating institutions collected whole blood in K2EDTA tubes following their own protocols. For TCRbeta analysis, collaborators shipped samples as frozen whole blood, isolated PBMCs, or DNA extracted from either of those sample types. TCRbeta CDR3 regions were amplified from genomic DNA using the immunoSEQ Assay, a bias-controlled multiplex PCR. Turning to the authors' computational methods: The number of nucleated cells in each sample was estimated by amplification of reference gene primers within the assay. To quantify the absolute abundance of each unique TCRbeta CDR3 rearrangement, sequence reads were collapsed and filtered. For each sample, productive Simpson clonality was calculated by taking the square root of Simpson's diversity index across productive rearrangements. The source is immuneACCESS, and TCRdb retained only in-frame sequences with V and J called. Part of the clones is not carried over; for the studies checked, unresolved V genes explain less than half of this, and the remainder is unexplained. The DNA gave D and trimming, while V, J and clone size come from that table. The sample table shows 140,000 or so clones, and approximately 80% are seen once. In total, the top ten clones hold approximately 5% of the sample.

What was sequenced was peripheral blood. The sequence is built from TRBV7-9 and TRBJ2-7; the D segment cannot be called with confidence. The receptor's source is a woman aged 50 to 60 with acute or convalescent COVID-19. DNA sequence: TGTGCCAGCAGCTTATACATCGGCGGCACCTACGAGCAGTACTTC. Its coded protein is CASSLYIGGTYEQYF.